These 8 T cell receptor beta chains originate from one sample sequenced in a study of blood T cell repertoires in COVID-19. Profiling relied on immunoSEQ multiplex PCR, and the TCRdb table lists in-frame clones only, not all of them. Among 140,000 to 150,000 clones listed, more than 80% were seen once. The sample was PBMCs or T cells enriched from blood (not recorded which). Source of these receptors: a man aged 50-59 years who had recovered from COVID-19.

This sequence joins TRBV6-5 and TRBJ2-3, with a tentative D call TRBD1 (5 bases). The ends were cut back, 2 bases at V and 1 base at J, with 10 bases in the middle. The length of the CDR3 is 15 residues. Germline-derived CDR1 and CDR2 are MNHEY and SVGAGI. In DNA form, the CDR3 reads TGTGCCAGCAGTTACGACAGCCGACGCACAGATACGCAGTATTTT. This translates into CASSYDSRRTDTQYF.

The V and J genes are TRBV28 and TRBJ1-1; D perhaps matches TRBD1 (5 bases). Per the germline V gene, CDR1 is MDHEN and CDR2 is SYDVKM. V lost 3 bases and J 6 bases, leaving 17 bases between the germline ends. CDR3 length equals 15 residues. CDR3 bases: TGTGCCAGCAGTTTGTCCAGGGAGGGACTCCCTGAAGCTTTCTTT. Translated: CASSLSREGLPEAFF.

V is TRBV7-2 and J is TRBJ2-2; 10 nucleotides line up with TRBD1. The CDR3 sequence is 15 residues long. The germline gives CDR1 SGHTA, CDR2 FQGNSA. Losses at the gene ends were 4 bases for V and 7 bases for J; bases not matched to a gene: 6. The CDR3 sequence is CASSYRQGAGGELFF. The CDR3 DNA is TGTGCCAGCAGCTACCGACAGGGGGCAGGCGGGGAGCTGTTTTTT.

The chain recombines TRBV28 with TRBJ1-6; maybe TRBD1 (5 bases). CDR1 and CDR2 from the germline V gene are MDHEN and SYDVKM. V was shortened by 3 bases and J by 0 bases, with 9 bases between the two germline ends. This CDR3 comprises 16 residues. CDR3 amino acids: CASSFRAASYNSPLHF. The DNA for the CDR3 is TGTGCCAGCAGTTTCAGGGCCGCCTCCTATAATTCACCCCTCCACTTT. The variable domain in full, completed from reference TRBV28 and TRBJ1-6, reads DVKVTQSSRYLVKRTGEKVFLECVQDMDHENMFWYRQDPGLGLRLIYFSYDVKMKEKGDIPEGYSVSREKKERFSLILESASTNQTSMYLCASSFRAASYNSPLHFGNGTRLTVT.

The chain links TRBV6-5 to TRBJ1-1; the D gene is possibly TRBD1 (5 bases). Germline V gives CDR1 MNHEY, CDR2 SVGAGI. The CDR3 sequence is 13 residues long. With 6 bases removed from V and 8 bases from J, the gap between germline ends came to 16 bases. CDR3 DNA sequence: TGTGCCAGCAGACGCGACACCCACAGGGAAGCTTTCTTT. Amino acid sequence: CASRRDTHREAFF.

The chain couples TRBV27 to TRBJ1-1; D is unresolved. Germline CDR1 is MNHEY and CDR2 is SMNVEV (reference sequence). The CDR3 has 17 amino acids. The V end lost 6 bases, the J end lost 0 bases, and 20 bases lay between the germline ends. The CDR3 DNA reads TGTGCCAGCAGGACCGGGATTTCTTTTATCATGAACACTGAAGCTTTCTTT. Its protein is CASRTGISFIMNTEAFF.

The V and J genes are TRBV28 and TRBJ1-5; the match to TRBD1 covers 8 bases. The V gene end was trimmed by 2 bases and the J gene end by 6 bases; junction bases not matched to a gene: 3. Germline V gene sequence: CDR1 MDHEN, CDR2 SYDVKM. The CDR3 is 14 residues long. The CDR3 region is CASSLPQGAQPQHF. Written as DNA, the CDR3 is TGTGCCAGCAGTTTACCTCAGGGGGCTCAGCCCCAGCATTTT.

The chain links TRBV7-2 to TRBJ2-7; 10 bases match TRBD2. The germline V gene has CDR1 SGHTA and CDR2 FQGNSA. This CDR3 spans 16 amino acids. The V and J ends lost 6 bases and 7 bases, in that order; junction bases with no gene match: 15. CDR3 sequence: CASSPGLLAGVGEQYV. CDR3 DNA: TGTGCCAGCAGTCCGGGACTTCTAGCGGGGGTAGGAGAGCAGTACGTC.